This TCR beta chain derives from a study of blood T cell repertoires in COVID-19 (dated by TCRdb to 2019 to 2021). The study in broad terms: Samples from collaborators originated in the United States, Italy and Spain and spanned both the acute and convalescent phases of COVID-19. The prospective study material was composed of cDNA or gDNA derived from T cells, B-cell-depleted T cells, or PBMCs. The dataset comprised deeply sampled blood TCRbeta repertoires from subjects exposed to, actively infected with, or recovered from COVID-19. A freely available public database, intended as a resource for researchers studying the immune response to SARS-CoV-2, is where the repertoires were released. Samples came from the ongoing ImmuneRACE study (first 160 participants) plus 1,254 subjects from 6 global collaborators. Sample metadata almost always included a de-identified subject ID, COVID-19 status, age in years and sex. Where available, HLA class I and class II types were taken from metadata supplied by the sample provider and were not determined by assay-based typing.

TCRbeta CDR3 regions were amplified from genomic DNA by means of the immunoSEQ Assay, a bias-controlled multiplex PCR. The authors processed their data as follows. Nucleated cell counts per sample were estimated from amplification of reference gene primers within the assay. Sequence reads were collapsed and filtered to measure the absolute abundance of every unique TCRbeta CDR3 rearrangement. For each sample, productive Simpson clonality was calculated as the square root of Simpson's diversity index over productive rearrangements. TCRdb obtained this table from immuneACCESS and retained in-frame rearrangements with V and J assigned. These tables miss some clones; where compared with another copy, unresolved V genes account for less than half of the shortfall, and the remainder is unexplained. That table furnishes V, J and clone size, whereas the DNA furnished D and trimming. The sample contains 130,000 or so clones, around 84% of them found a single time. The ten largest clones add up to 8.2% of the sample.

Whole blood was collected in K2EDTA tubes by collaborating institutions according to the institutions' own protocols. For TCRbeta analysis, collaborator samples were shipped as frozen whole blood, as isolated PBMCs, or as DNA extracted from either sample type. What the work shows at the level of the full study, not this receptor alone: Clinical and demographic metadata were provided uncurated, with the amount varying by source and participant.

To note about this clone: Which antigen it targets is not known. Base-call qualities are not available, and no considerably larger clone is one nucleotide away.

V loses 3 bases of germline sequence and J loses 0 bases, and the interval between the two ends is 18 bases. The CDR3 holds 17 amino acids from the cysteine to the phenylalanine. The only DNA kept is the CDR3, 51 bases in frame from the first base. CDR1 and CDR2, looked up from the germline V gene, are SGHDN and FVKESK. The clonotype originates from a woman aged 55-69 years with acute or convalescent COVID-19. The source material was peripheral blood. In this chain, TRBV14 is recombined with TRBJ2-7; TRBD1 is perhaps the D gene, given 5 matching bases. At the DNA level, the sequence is TGTGCCAGCAGCCACCCCGGTCCAGGGAACGACTCCTACGAGCAGTACTTC. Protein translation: CASSHPGPGNDSYEQYF.